The 30 T cell receptor beta chains below all came from one sample that was sequenced in a study of blood T cell repertoires in COVID-19 (dated by TCRdb to the early 2020s). Library preparation employed the immunoSEQ multiplex PCR assay. The table was pulled from immuneACCESS by TCRdb, which kept in-frame rearrangements only. Such tables lose some clones; where checked, under half of the loss comes from unresolved V genes, and the rest has no known cause. The sample profile shows 200,000 or so clones; 81% of them were found once. The top ten constitute 12% of the sample. Specimen: peripheral blood. The receptors here all came from a woman at least 80 years old with COVID-19, enrolled during active disease.

V and J are TRBV30 and TRBJ2-7, with 7 bases identical to TRBD1. The CDR3 spans 14 residues. Trimming removed 5 bases from V and 2 bases from J; junction bases left unmatched: 9. In germline, CDR1 is GTSNPN, CDR2 SVGIG (reference sequence). Here the CDR3 reads CAWATGQPTYEQYF. In DNA, the CDR3 is TGTGCCTGGGCTACGGGACAGCCGACCTACGAGCAGTACTTC.

CDR3 sequence: CASSAYYGTGSGGYTF. The CDR3, as DNA: TGTGCCAGCAGCGCGTACTACGGGACAGGGTCGGGTGGCTACACCTTC. The chain uses TRBV9 and TRBJ1-2, with TRBD1 matching over 9 bases. This CDR3 is built from 16 residues. The V and J ends lost 3 bases and 7 bases, in that order; junction bases with no gene match: 13. Germline CDR1 reads SGDLS; CDR2 reads YYNGEE. Using reference TRBV9 and TRBJ1-2 for the parts outside the CDR3, the full variable domain is DSGVTQTPKHLITATGQRVTLRCSPRSGDLSVYWYQQSLDQGLQFLIQYYNGEERAKGNILERFSAQQFPDLHSELNLSSLELGDSALYFCASSAYYGTGSGGYTFGSGTRLTVV.

The rearrangement uses TRBV19 and TRBJ1-2, with D uncertain. Deletions cut 1 base from V and 2 bases from J, with 8 bases between. CDR1 is LNHDA, CDR2 SQIVND, per germline (reference sequence). This CDR3 spans 14 amino acids. The CDR3 loop is CASSIVSGNYGYTF. As DNA, the CDR3 is TGTGCCAGTAGTATAGTCTCGGGGAACTATGGCTACACCTTC.

The J gene is TRBJ2-3, the V gene TRBV27, with 10 nucleotides matching TRBD2. Unmatched junction bases numbered 1, after V lost 3 bases and J lost 1 base. Germline V gene lookup returns CDR1 MNHEY and CDR2 SMNVEV (reference sequence). The CDR3 spans 15 residues. CDR3 loop: CASSFGTSGTDTQYF. CDR3 in DNA: TGTGCCAGCAGTTTCGGGACTAGCGGCACAGATACGCAGTATTTT.

This clone came up once. The J gene is TRBJ2-3, the V gene TRBV18; D is possibly TRBD2 (5 bases). Germline V gives CDR1 KGHSH, CDR2 LQKENI. The CDR3 totals 16 residues. V was pared by 3 bases and J by 2 bases, with 15 bases between. Here the CDR3 reads CASSPFVSGDTDTQYF. The CDR3 region has the DNA TGTGCCAGCTCACCTTTCGTGTCCGGGGACACAGATACGCAGTATTTT. Full variable domain (rest looked up from reference TRBV18 and TRBJ2-3): NAGVMQNPRHLVRRRGQEARLRCSPMKGHSHVYWYRQLPEEGLKFMVYLQKENIIDESGMPKERFSAEFPKEGPSILRIQQVVRGDSAAYFCASSPFVSGDTDTQYFGPGTRLTVL.

This sequence joins TRBV6-2 or TRBV6-3 and TRBJ2-1; D gene unclear. V lost 4 bases and J 0 bases, leaving 10 bases between the germline ends. The CDR3 extends over 15 amino acids. Germline-derived CDR1 and CDR2 are MNHEY and SVGEGT. Here the CDR3 DNA reads TGTGCCAGCAGTTCTAGGATCTCCTCCTACAATGAGCAGTTCTTC. This encodes CASSSRISSYNEQFF.

This chain joins TRBV18 and TRBJ1-5; unclear D gene. The V gene lost 1 base and the J gene lost 0 bases, with 4 bases spanning the gap. CDR3 length: 14 residues. Looked up from germline, CDR1 is KGHSH and CDR2 is LQKENI. The CDR3 loop reads CASSPRSSNQPQHF. In DNA form, the CDR3 reads TGTGCCAGCTCACCACGGAGTAGCAATCAGCCCCAGCATTTT.

The genes are TRBV4-2 and TRBJ1-2, with D hard to call. The CDR3 is 13 amino acids. V lost 2 bases to trimming and J lost 7 bases, with 11 bases between them. Germline V gene lookup returns CDR1 LGHNA and CDR2 YNFKEQ. The CDR3 region is CASSQYRGTGYTF. The CDR3 nucleotides read TGTGCCAGCAGCCAATATAGAGGAACTGGCTACACCTTC.

This clone was seen more than once but under ten times. The chain has TRBV12-3 or TRBV12-4 and TRBJ1-4; no definite D call. Trimming stripped 4 bases from V and 8 bases from J, with 11 bases between. The CDR3 has 13 residues. The DNA of the CDR3 is TGTGCCAGCAGTTGGCAGGCAGGCGAAAAACTGTTTTTT. Protein product: CASSWQAGEKLFF.

The CDR3 region has the DNA TGTGCCAGCAGCGTAGGGGCGGGCGGGGGATACGAGCAGTACTTC. It encodes CASSVGAGGGYEQYF. The J gene is TRBJ2-7, the V gene TRBV9, with 7 nucleotides matching TRBD2. V was pared by 0 bases and J by 4 bases, with 7 bases of the junction left unmatched. Germline V gene sequence: CDR1 SGDLS, CDR2 YYNGEE. The CDR3 covers 15 residues. The entire variable domain, with the rest obtained from reference TRBV9 and TRBJ2-7, is as follows: DSGVTQTPKHLITATGQRVTLRCSPRSGDLSVYWYQQSLDQGLQFLIQYYNGEERAKGNILERFSAQQFPDLHSELNLSSLELGDSALYFCASSVGAGGGYEQYFGPGTRLTVT.

V usage is TRBV6-6 and J usage is TRBJ1-4; 7 bases are a match to TRBD1. This CDR3 has 14 residues. V lost 2 bases to trimming and J lost 10 bases; unmatched junction nucleotides: 7. Germline assignment: CDR1 MNHNY and CDR2 SVGAGI (reference sequence). The CDR3 DNA follows: TGTGCCAGCAGTTACCGGGCAGGGGGTGGAAAACTGTTTTTT. Amino acids: CASSYRAGGGKLFF.

The J gene is TRBJ1-6, the V gene TRBV2; 9 nucleotides match TRBD1. V lost 7 bases to trimming and J lost 1 base; unmatched junction nucleotides: 2. The CDR3 spans 15 residues. Per germline, CDR1 SNHLY and CDR2 FYNNEI. The CDR3 here is CASTGQGSYNSPLHF. The CDR3 region has the DNA TGTGCCAGCACCGGACAGGGGTCCTATAATTCACCCCTCCACTTT.

The chain carries TRBV28 and TRBJ1-5; D remains unclear. Germline V gene data show CDR1 as MDHEN and CDR2 as SYDVKM. The CDR3 extends over 14 amino acids. V lost 6 bases to trimming and J lost 4 bases, with 13 bases between them. The CDR3 DNA sequence: TGTGCCAGCAGACTACGCGGCACGAATCAGCCCCAGCATTTT. Translated, it gives CASRLRGTNQPQHF. Filled out from reference TRBV28 and TRBJ1-5, the complete variable domain reads DVKVTQSSRYLVKRTGEKVFLECVQDMDHENMFWYRQDPGLGLRLIYFSYDVKMKEKGDIPEGYSVSREKKERFSLILESASTNQTSMYLCASRLRGTNQPQHFGDGTRLSIL.

The rearrangement uses TRBV29-1 and TRBJ2-1; 7 bases fit TRBD1. The V and J ends lost 4 bases and 8 bases, in that order; junction bases with no gene match: 2. This CDR3 region has 11 residues. The germline V gene encodes CDR1 SQVTM and CDR2 ANQGSEA. CDR3 region: CSVATGDEQFF. Written as DNA, the CDR3 is TGCAGCGTTGCCACAGGGGATGAGCAGTTCTTC.

The V call is TRBV28, the J call TRBJ2-3; D might be TRBD1 (6 bases). Looked up from germline, CDR1 is MDHEN and CDR2 is SYDVKM. Trimming stripped 6 bases from V and 2 bases from J, with 18 bases between. The CDR3 loop spans 16 amino acids. This CDR3 is CASRPAQGIYTDTQYF. Written as DNA, the CDR3 is TGTGCCAGCAGGCCCGCACAGGGTATATACACAGATACGCAGTATTTT.

This clone was observed once. The chain has TRBV7-2 and TRBJ2-3; 16 bases map to TRBD2. CDR3 length equals 19 residues. V was pared by 1 base and J by 6 bases, with 10 bases of the junction left unmatched. Germline CDR1 SGHTA, CDR2 FQGNSA. The CDR3 DNA follows: TGTGCCAGCAGCTTAGTGGGACTAGCGGGGGGGCGAGGAGGTGATACGCAGTATTTT. Protein sequence: CASSLVGLAGGRGGDTQYF.

The chain combines TRBV7-3 with TRBJ1-6; D uncertain. With 2 bases removed from V and 8 bases from J, the gap between germline ends came to 13 bases. Germline values: CDR1 SGHTA, CDR2 FQGTGA. The CDR3 sequence is 15 residues long. The CDR3 sequence: CASSLDGPTDSPLHF. CDR3 nucleotides: TGTGCCAGCAGCTTAGATGGCCCGACTGATTCACCCCTCCACTTT.

The V call is TRBV7-8, the J call TRBJ1-6; D call uncertain. Germline V gives CDR1 SGHVS, CDR2 FQNEAQ. This CDR3 region has 14 residues. Trimming cost V 5 bases and J 0 bases, with 5 bases left between them. CDR3: CASSQSSYNSPLHF. DNA for the CDR3: TGTGCCAGCAGCCAGAGCTCCTATAATTCACCCCTCCACTTT. Based on the CDR3 plus reference TRBV7-8 and TRBJ1-6, the full variable domain is GAGVSQSPRYKVAKRGQDVALRCDPISGHVSLFWYQQALGQGPEFLTYFQNEAQLDKSGLPSDRFFAERPEGSVSTLKIQRTQQEDSAVYLCASSQSSYNSPLHFGNGTRLTVT.

The chain employs TRBV30 and TRBJ1-1; D is ambiguous. CDR1 and CDR2 from the germline V gene are GTSNPN and SVGIG (reference sequence). This CDR3 comprises 13 residues. V lost 0 bases, J lost 1 base, and 6 bases lay in between. Written as DNA, the CDR3 is TGTGCCTGGAGTGTACGGGGGAACACTGAAGCTTTCTTT. Protein: CAWSVRGNTEAFF.

The chain has TRBV6-6 and TRBJ2-2; the match to TRBD2 covers 9 bases. Germline CDR1 MNHNY, CDR2 SVGAGI (reference sequence). This CDR3 is 15 amino acids long. Losses at the gene ends were 6 bases for V and 6 bases for J; bases not matched to a gene: 8. The CDR3 bases are TGTGCCAGCAGGCGACCGGGACTAGCCGCCGGGGAGCTGTTTTTT. Translation: CASRRPGLAAGELFF.

This clone was recorded many times. The chain employs TRBV7-6 and TRBJ2-1, with 9 positions matching TRBD2. The CDR3 extends over 15 amino acids. Per the germline V gene, CDR1 is SGHVS and CDR2 is FNYEAQ. V lost 2 bases, J lost 7 bases, and 6 bases stayed unmatched. CDR3 residues: CASSLNRGRVNEQFF. The CDR3 DNA is TGTGCCAGCAGCTTAAATCGCGGGAGGGTTAATGAGCAGTTCTTC.

V gene TRBV29-1 combines with J gene TRBJ2-5; 8 positions match TRBD2. Germline V gives CDR1 SQVTM, CDR2 ANQGSEA. The CDR3 is 12 amino acids. Losses at the gene ends were 5 bases for V and 5 bases for J; bases not matched to a gene: 4. CDR3 coding DNA: TGCAGCGTTCGACGCGGGGGGGAGACCCAGTACTTC. It is translated as CSVRRGGETQYF.

The chain employs TRBV20-1 and TRBJ2-5, with TRBD1 identical over 9 bases. The V segment lost 5 bases and the J segment 13 bases; nucleotides outside the gene matches: 8. This CDR3 has 11 amino acids. Per germline, CDR1 DFQATT and CDR2 SNEGSKA (reference sequence). The CDR3 DNA sequence: TGCAGTGCTCTTTACAGGGGGCCTTCGTACTTC. It yields the protein CSALYRGPSYF.

This chain connects TRBV6-5 to TRBJ1-1; no reliable D call. CDR1 is MNHEY and CDR2 is SVGAGI in the germline V gene. The CDR3 spans 14 residues. V dropped 6 bases and J dropped 2 bases, with 13 bases sitting between them. The CDR3 DNA is TGTGCCAGCAGGCCGGGAGGAGCTAACACTGAAGCTTTCTTT. This translates into CASRPGGANTEAFF.

The rearrangement uses TRBV7-8 and TRBJ1-1; 11 bases align to TRBD1. V lost 0 bases and J lost 10; bases outside the gene matches: 7. Germline CDR1 is SGHVS and CDR2 is FQNEAQ. The CDR3 is made up of 15 amino acids. CDR3 protein: CASSLAGQGEKIAFF. The CDR3 DNA follows: TGTGCCAGCAGCTTAGCGGGACAGGGGGAAAAAATAGCTTTCTTT.

The V and J genes are TRBV19 and TRBJ2-1; 8 bases fit TRBD2. The ends lost 3 bases at V and 8 bases at J; junction bases unmatched: 12. Germline CDR1 reads LNHDA; CDR2 reads SQIVND (reference sequence). This CDR3 contains 16 residues. The CDR3 reads CASSIGGLAGGDEQFF. The CDR3, as DNA: TGTGCCAGTAGTATCGGAGGGCTAGCGGGTGGGGATGAGCAGTTCTTC.

The J gene is TRBJ1-2, the V gene TRBV5-1, with D tentatively TRBD1 (5 bases). The germline V and J ends were trimmed by 0 bases and 4 bases, with 7 bases remaining between them. The CDR3 has 13 amino acids. The V gene's germline CDR1 is SGHRS and CDR2 YFSETQ. CDR3: CASSLDGGYGYTF. CDR3 sequence (DNA): TGCGCCAGCAGCTTGGACGGGGGCTATGGCTACACCTTC.

The CDR3 DNA sequence: TGCGCCAGCAGCCAAGTGGCTAGCGGGAGAGGTGAGCAGTTCTTC. As protein: CASSQVASGRGEQFF. The chain combines TRBV4-1 with TRBJ2-1, with 10 nucleotides matching TRBD2. The trim removed 1 base at V and 9 bases at J, leaving 6 bases unmatched. The CDR3 runs to 15 residues. Germline-derived CDR1 and CDR2 are MGHRA and YSYEKL.

The gene calls are TRBV11-2 and TRBJ2-5; possible D gene TRBD2, 6 bases. V lost 5 bases and J lost 3, with 13 bases in between. The CDR3 totals 14 residues. CDR1 is SGHAT and CDR2 is FQNNGV in the germline V gene. CDR3 bases: TGTGCCAGCAGCCTCACACCGGGGGAAGAGACCCAGTACTTC. Amino acid sequence: CASSLTPGEETQYF.

The chain recombines TRBV10-3 with TRBJ1-2, with TRBD1 matching over 12 bases. The CDR3 length is 15 residues. The J segment lost 8 bases and the V segment lost 4 bases, leaving 8 bases of the junction unmatched. Per germline, CDR1 ENHRY and CDR2 SYGVKD. CDR3 in DNA: TGTGCCATCAGTGTGGGACAGGGGGCGCGTCAGGGCTACACCTTC. Translated, it gives CAISVGQGARQGYTF.